This record looks at one T cell receptor (beta chain) sequence and its context. Its antigen target is currently unknown. No much larger clonotype is one base removed from it; base qualities were not supplied. Each collaborating institution followed its own protocols to collect whole blood in K2EDTA tubes. For TCRbeta analysis, collaborators shipped samples as frozen whole blood, isolated PBMCs, or DNA extracted from either of those sample types. TCRbeta CDR3 regions were amplified from genomic DNA by means of the immunoSEQ Assay, a bias-controlled multiplex PCR. As for how the authors treated the data: Nucleated cell counts per sample were estimated from amplification of reference gene primers within the assay. To quantify the absolute abundance of each unique TCRbeta CDR3 rearrangement, sequence reads were collapsed and filtered. Productive Simpson clonality was computed per sample as the square root of Simpson's diversity index over productive rearrangements. TCRdb retrieved this table from immuneACCESS and kept in-frame rearrangements only. Not all clones are present; in checked studies, unresolved V genes account for under half, and no reason is known for the remainder. V, J and clone size are those of that table, while D and trimming were read from the DNA. The sample table records over 250,000 clones; about 87% of these occur just once. The ten most abundant clones make up 2% to 2.5% of the sample.

A distance of 14 bases separates the germline ends of V and J, which lose 5 bases and 6 bases respectively. The germline V gene (reference sequence) gives CDR1 as LNHDA and CDR2 as SQIVND. The CDR3 sequence holds 13 residues, the cysteine and phenylalanine included. The kept DNA is CDR3 alone, 39 bases in frame from the first base. This sample is drawn from a study of blood T cell repertoires in COVID-19 (dated by TCRdb to 2018 to 2021). In the study overall: The collaborator samples originated in the United States, Italy and Spain and spanned the acute and convalescent phases of COVID-19. The sample metadata nearly always contained a de-identified subject ID, COVID-19 status, age in years and sex. HLA class I and class II types, where available, came from metadata supplied by the sample provider rather than from assay-based typing. The dataset comprised deeply sampled blood TCRbeta repertoires from subjects exposed to, actively infected with, or recovered from COVID-19. The material from the prospective study consisted of cDNA or gDNA derived from T cells, B-cell-depleted T cells, or PBMCs. The samples were drawn from two sources: the first 160 participants of the ongoing ImmuneRACE study, and 1,200 or so subjects contributed by 6 global collaborators. A freely available public database, intended as a resource for researchers studying the immune response to SARS-CoV-2, is where the repertoires were released. What the work shows at the level of the full study, not this receptor alone: The amount of clinical and demographic metadata varied by source and participant and was provided uncurated.

The sequence joins TRBV19 to TRBJ2-7; a confident D gene designation cannot be given. This TCR was sampled from a woman aged 50 to 60 with acute or convalescent COVID-19. Sequencing was done on a sample of peripheral blood. CDR3 reads: CASSALGGSEQYF. The nucleotide sequence reads as follows: TGTGCCAGTAGTGCACTCGGTGGTAGCGAGCAGTACTTC.